What follows describes a single T cell receptor (beta chain). Its antigen is still unknown. The Oncomine TCR Beta short-read assay was applied to DNA of cultured CD4+ T cells. MiXCR, run by TCRdb on the PCR reads, gives a single entry per CDR3 protein. The table shows roughly 18,000 distinct CDR3 sequences, with roughly 60% occurring only once. The data stem from a study of vaccination and CD4 T cells after COVID-19. Study-wide context: For control cultures, the treatment was a CEFX pool, an HIV-1 Nef pool, or no peptide.

The CDR3 runs to 12 residues. Per germline, CDR1 MDHEN and CDR2 SYDVKM. V lost 10 bases and J 0 bases, leaving 6 bases between the germline ends. Treatment of the sample: roughly 11-day PBMC culture with coronavirus spike peptide pools or control peptides (ViraFEST assay). The receptor's source is a human donor who had recovered from COVID-19. The sample consisted of CD4+ T cells from blood, cultured in vitro. This sequence joins TRBV28 and TRBJ2-2; D is uncertain. The CDR3: CATASNTGELFF. CDR3 DNA sequence: TGTGCCACCGCGTCGAACACCGGGGAGCTGTTTTTT.